Given below is one TCR beta chain in context. Its antigen is unknown. The sequenced template was cDNA made from the entire isolated RNA. A few million reads were obtained on average from naive, central memory and regulatory T cell samples. The method was immunoSEQ multiplex PCR; TCRdb's version includes in-frame clones alone and lacks a portion of them. The data show about 150,000 clones, about a tenth seen once. The data derive from a study of beta chain features in type 1 diabetes. Whole-study results and caveats: Over-representation of high TCR-expressing cells was a possible consequence of cDNA sequencing. TCRB CDR3s from Type 1 diabetes patients were moderately but significantly shorter in all four CD4+ subsets. Across patients, naive, central memory and Treg TCRB repertoires exhibited apparently greater similarity than was observed across healthy donors.

The TCR was taken from a man aged 25-40 years with type 1 diabetes. Sample: central memory CD4+ T cells from blood.

The DNA of the CDR3 is TGTGCCAGCAGTTCTCCGGGACTAGAGACCCAGTACTTC. It is translated as CASSSPGLETQYF. The gene calls are TRBV6-6 and TRBJ2-5, with D tentatively TRBD2 (6 bases). The CDR3 totals 13 residues. Trimming took 4 bases from V and 4 from J, leaving 10 bases between them. The germline CDR1 and CDR2 sequences are MNHNY and SVGAGI (reference sequence).